These T cell receptor beta chains were read from a single sample in a study of blood T cell repertoires in COVID-19. TCRdb's table, derived via immunoSEQ multiplex PCR, lists solely in-frame clones and lacks some. The sample records tens of thousands of clones, approximately 80% being singletons. The source material was peripheral blood. These receptors came from a man aged 35-49 years with acute or convalescent COVID-19. CDR3s include the opening cysteine and the closing phenylalanine or tryptophan. A D gene is named only where the DNA matches it firmly. Where a row states a size, it is once, few, many or the class of an expanded clone; other rows omit it.

v_gene	j_gene	d_gene	abundance	len	CDR3aa	CDR3nt
TRBV30	TRBJ1-5	.	.	14	CAWSLGLSNQPQHF	TGTGCCTGGAGCCTTGGACTTAGCAATCAGCCCCAGCATTTT
TRBV7-3	TRBJ2-3	TRBD1	.	12	CASSAGGGTQYF	TGTGCCAGCAGCGCAGGGGGCGGTACGCAGTATTTT
TRBV30	TRBJ2-5	.	.	13	CAWSSRVWETQYF	TGTGCCTGGAGCTCCAGGGTATGGGAGACCCAGTACTTC
TRBV7-9	TRBJ1-2	.	.	17	CASSLEGQAPLIYGYTF	TGTGCCAGCAGCTTAGAAGGTCAGGCGCCGCTTATCTATGGCTACACCTTC
TRBV5-8	TRBJ2-7	TRBD1	.	13	CASSFGDRLEQYF	TGTGCCAGCAGCTTCGGGGACAGGCTCGAGCAGTACTTC
TRBV18	TRBJ2-7	TRBD2	.	14	CASSPGLVSYEQYF	TGTGCCAGCTCACCAGGACTAGTATCCTACGAGCAGTACTTC
TRBV5-6	TRBJ1-1	.	.	14	CASTFPNSGAEAFF	TGTGCCAGCACTTTCCCTAATTCTGGTGCTGAAGCTTTCTTT
TRBV7-9	TRBJ2-7	.	once	15	CASSPINRLTYEQYF	TGTGCCAGCAGCCCTATAAATCGTTTAACCTACGAGCAGTACTTC
TRBV2	TRBJ1-5	.	.	14	CASSVTRDNQPQHF	TGTGCCAGCAGTGTTACCAGGGATAATCAGCCCCAGCATTTT
TRBV5-1	TRBJ1-1	.	.	15	CASSSGTTKNTEAFF	TGCGCCAGCAGCTCCGGGACAACTAAGAACACTGAAGCTTTCTTT
TRBV14	TRBJ1-4	.	.	15	CASSRIGSRREKLFF	TGTGCCAGCAGCCGTATAGGGAGCCGACGCGAAAAACTGTTTTTT
TRBV10-2	TRBJ1-5	.	few	15	CASSVSQGKTIKQHF	TGCGCCAGCAGTGTGAGTCAGGGGAAAACGATCAAGCAGCATTTT
TRBV5-8	TRBJ1-5	.	.	13	CASSFGLNQPQHF	TGTGCCAGCAGCTTTGGACTCAATCAGCCCCAGCATTTT
TRBV9	TRBJ1-2	TRBD1	once	16	CASSDPSTGGRDGYTF	TGTGCCAGCAGCGACCCATCGACAGGGGGCCGCGATGGCTACACCTTC
TRBV5-4	TRBJ2-1	TRBD2	.	18	CASSLGASGGIAYNEQFF	TGTGCCAGCAGCTTGGGCGCTAGCGGGGGGATAGCCTACAATGAGCAGTTCTTC
TRBV5-1	TRBJ1-1	.	.	15	CASSLSGRANTEAFF	TGCGCCAGCAGCTTATCTGGCAGGGCGAACACTGAAGCTTTCTTT
TRBV2	TRBJ2-7	TRBD1	.	14	CASSEQGVLYEQYF	TGTGCCAGCAGTGAACAGGGGGTTCTCTACGAGCAGTACTTC
TRBV7-8	TRBJ1-2	TRBD1	.	17	CASSLRGTGLPNYGYTF	TGTGCCAGCAGCCTCCGCGGGACAGGCCTACCTAACTATGGCTACACCTTC
TRBV18	TRBJ1-1	.	.	15	CASSPRQAPGTEAFF	TGTGCCAGCTCACCCCGACAGGCCCCCGGGACTGAAGCTTTCTTT
TRBV4-2	TRBJ1-1	.	few	16	CASSQVDGSRNTEAFF	TGTGCCAGCAGCCAAGTTGACGGTTCTAGGAACACTGAAGCTTTCTTT
TRBV20-1	TRBJ1-1	.	.	11	CSGHRNTEAFF	TGCAGTGGCCACAGAAACACTGAAGCTTTCTTT
TRBV28	TRBJ2-7	.	.	11	CASSFLGEQYF	TGTGCCAGCAGTTTCCTAGGAGAGCAGTACTTC
TRBV27	TRBJ1-6	TRBD1	.	16	CASRRMGGQGGSPLHF	TGTGCCAGCAGGAGGATGGGGGGACAGGGAGGTTCACCCCTCCACTTT
TRBV27	TRBJ2-7	TRBD2	.	14	CASRQTGGAREQYF	TGTGCCAGCAGACAGACCGGGGGGGCGCGCGAGCAGTACTTC
TRBV6-5	TRBJ2-7	.	.	15	CASSYSLGLAYEQYF	TGTGCCAGCAGTTACTCGTTAGGCCTAGCGTACGAGCAGTACTTC
TRBV27	TRBJ1-2	TRBD1	.	17	CASSWTPRGTGSNGYTF	TGTGCCAGCAGTTGGACCCCTAGGGGGACAGGGTCAAATGGCTACACCTTC
TRBV9	TRBJ2-2	TRBD2	.	15	CASSPHLGGAGELFF	TGTGCCAGCAGTCCCCACCTCGGGGGGGCCGGGGAGCTGTTTTTT
TRBV3-1/TRBV3-2	TRBJ1-4	.	.	12	CASSHGVGELFF	TGTGCCAGCAGCCACGGGGTGGGTGAACTGTTTTTT
TRBV11-2	TRBJ2-2	TRBD1	.	17	CASSLQGASLVTGELFF	TGTGCCAGCAGCTTGCAGGGGGCGAGCCTCGTAACCGGGGAGCTGTTTTTT
TRBV6-1	TRBJ1-3	.	.	15	CASSEMRDSGNTIYF	TGTGCCAGCAGTGAAATGCGGGACTCTGGAAACACCATATATTTT
TRBV10-3	TRBJ1-2	TRBD1	.	16	CAISPRQGGGNYGYTF	TGTGCCATCAGTCCTAGACAGGGCGGAGGTAACTATGGCTACACCTTC
TRBV7-9	TRBJ2-7	TRBD1	.	16	CASSTRQGSIPYEQYF	TGTGCCAGCAGCACCCGACAGGGAAGCATCCCCTACGAGCAGTACTTC
TRBV7-2	TRBJ1-1	.	once	13	CASAQTLNTEAFF	TGTGCCAGCGCCCAGACACTGAACACTGAAGCTTTCTTT
TRBV28	TRBJ1-1	TRBD1	few	13	CASSWTGRPEAFF	TGTGCCAGCAGTTGGACAGGGAGGCCTGAAGCTTTCTTT
TRBV5-6	TRBJ2-3	.	.	14	CASSLGGLTDTQYF	TGTGCCAGCAGCTTGGGAGGACTAACAGATACGCAGTATTTT